This T cell receptor beta chain was captured by sequencing in a study of T cells in localized non-small cell lung cancer. As regards this clone: This likely came from a read error, as a far larger clone is one base away.

Sequencing was performed with immunoSEQ multiplex PCR; in TCRdb, only in-frame clones are kept and a portion is missing. The sample holds roughly 71,000 clones, 86% seen once. The CDR3 has 16 residues. Trimming cost V 4 bases and J 7 bases; bases outside gene matches: 15. Per the germline V gene, CDR1 is SQVTM and CDR2 is ANQGSEA. The sequence derives from a male donor at least 60 years old with stage III squamous cell lung carcinoma. The chain joins TRBV29-1 to TRBJ1-1; TRBD1 aligns across 10 bases. The material was peripheral blood, obtained before any cancer treatment. CDR3 sequence: CSVVSFGGQGRYEAFF. For the CDR3, the DNA is TGCAGCGTTGTCTCCTTTGGGGGACAGGGGCGCTATGAAGCTTTCTTT.